This TCR beta chain was profiled in a study of blood T cell repertoires in COVID-19. This clone was counted a few times. The CDR3 length is 17 residues. Germline CDR1 and CDR2: MGHRA and YSYEKL. V was pared by 0 bases and J by 0 bases, with 14 bases between. Only in-frame clones appear in the TCRdb table, and some are missing; sequencing was by immunoSEQ multiplex PCR. The sample has under 250,000 clones; 75% to 85% are singletons. This TCR was recovered from a human donor in a cohort sampled during active COVID-19. The gene calls are TRBV4-1 and TRBJ1-2, with a possible D match to TRBD1 (5 bases). Input material: peripheral blood. The CDR3 spells CASSQDGPRGTNYGYTF. CDR3 sequence (DNA): TGCGCCAGCAGCCAAGATGGCCCCCGGGGGACTAACTATGGCTACACCTTC.